Presented here are 29 T cell receptor beta chains from one specimen sequenced in a study of blood T cells in healthy people across ages. Combining a sample-barcoded 5' primer with a J-beta primer mix, a second PCR ran for 7 to 11 cycles. In TCRdb, the 5' RACE reads were re-called with MiXCR into one record per CDR3 protein. The data show around 940,000 distinct CDR3 sequences, roughly 51% seen once. The sequencing sample was made of blood. All receptors derive from a woman aged 55-69 years in good health.

V usage is TRBV28 and J usage is TRBJ2-1; tentatively, D is TRBD1 or TRBD2 (5 bases each). CDR3 length: 18 residues. With 2 bases removed from V and 0 bases from J, the gap between germline ends came to 17 bases. Germline V gene lookup returns CDR1 MDHEN and CDR2 SYDVKM. The CDR3 coding sequence is TGTGCCAGCAGTTTAGCGAGGGACGGTCGGGGCTCCTACAATGAGCAGTTCTTC. Translation: CASSLARDGRGSYNEQFF.

Notes on this clonotype: The junction differs from germline at one of its ends, possibly a read error. V usage is TRBV4-3 and J usage is TRBJ2-7; D ambiguous. The CDR3 spans 13 residues. Germline V CDR1 and CDR2: LGHNA, YSLEER. The CDR3, as DNA: TGCGCCAACAGCCAAGATCGGCTGTACGAGCAGTACTTC. Encoded protein: CANSQDRLYEQYF.

The J gene is TRBJ1-1, the V gene TRBV20-1; TRBD1 might be the D (5 bases). Germline values: CDR1 DFQATT, CDR2 SNEGSKA (reference sequence). The CDR3 is 14 residues long. Trimming took 3 bases from V and 7 from J, leaving 18 bases between them. CDR3 sequence: CSASPLTGRREAFF. DNA for the CDR3: TGCAGTGCTAGCCCCCTCACGGGACGGCGTGAAGCTTTCTTT.

This clonotype has only a few counts. The CDR3 DNA is TGTGCCAGCAGCTCCGGACTAGCGGGAGACTCCGAGCAGTACTTC. Translating it yields CASSSGLAGDSEQYF. The V call is TRBV9, the J call TRBJ2-7; 13 bases line up with TRBD2. V lost 4 bases to trimming and J lost 6 bases; unmatched junction nucleotides: 7. The germline V gene has CDR1 SGDLS and CDR2 YYNGEE. The CDR3 extends over 15 amino acids.

V and J are TRBV5-8 and TRBJ1-5; D ambiguous. V gave up 3 bases and J gave up 6 bases, with 13 bases separating them. The CDR3 spans 14 residues. Germline V lookup: CDR1 SGHTS, CDR2 YDEGEE. CDR3 in amino acids: CASSWRWAVQPQHF. The CDR3, as DNA: TGTGCCAGCAGCTGGAGGTGGGCAGTTCAGCCCCAGCATTTT. Full variable domain (missing parts from reference TRBV5-8 and TRBJ1-5): EAGVTQSPTHLIKTRGQQATLRCSPISGHTSVYWYQQALGLGLQFLLWYDEGEERNRGNFPPRFSGRQFPNYSSELNVNALELEDSALYLCASSWRWAVQPQHFGDGTRLSIL.

The chain combines TRBV27 with TRBJ2-3, with D tentatively TRBD2 (5 bases). Trimming pared 5 bases from V and 2 bases from J, leaving 11 bases between. Germline V lookup: CDR1 MNHEY, CDR2 SMNVEV (reference sequence). The CDR3 has 14 amino acids. The CDR3 protein is CASSRRFLTDTQYF. The DNA of the CDR3 is TGTGCCAGCAGTAGGAGGTTTCTCACAGATACGCAGTATTTT.

This clonotype was detected only once. The chain recombines TRBV7-2 with TRBJ2-5; D is possibly TRBD2 (5 bases). CDR1 SGHTA and CDR2 FQGNSA come from the germline V gene. The V and J ends lost 2 bases and 5 bases respectively, with 15 bases between them. The CDR3 is made up of 15 amino acids. DNA of the CDR3: TGTGCCAGCAGCTTATCCCACACGGGGTGGGAGACCCAGTACTTC. Translation: CASSLSHTGWETQYF.

This clonotype turned up a few times. The chain joins TRBV11-2 to TRBJ2-3; possibly TRBD1 for D (6 bases). The CDR3 extends over 15 amino acids. Germline V gene lookup returns CDR1 SGHAT and CDR2 FQNNGV. V gave up 3 bases and J gave up 2 bases, with 12 bases separating them. CDR3 bases: TGTGCCAGCAGCTTCTCCGGACAGTACACAGATACGCAGTATTTT. As protein: CASSFSGQYTDTQYF.

The CDR3 is CASRERGQPNYGYTF. The CDR3 nucleotides read TGTGCCAGCAGAGAAAGAGGACAGCCTAACTATGGCTACACCTTC. The J gene is TRBJ1-2, the V gene TRBV27; possibly TRBD1 for D (6 bases). The CDR3 loop spans 15 amino acids. Germline CDR1 is MNHEY and CDR2 is SMNVEV (reference sequence). Trimming removed 6 bases from V and 0 bases from J, with 14 bases in between.

This clonotype has just a few counts. This rearrangement joins TRBV10-3 to TRBJ2-1; D gene ambiguous. The V end lost 11 bases, the J end lost 9 bases, and 11 bases lay between the germline ends. CDR3 length: 10 amino acids. Germline CDR1 ENHRY, CDR2 SYGVKD. The chain's CDR3 is CALLGSEQFF. CDR3 bases: TGTGCCCTACTCGGGTCTGAGCAGTTCTTC.

V gene TRBV20-1 combines with J gene TRBJ2-5; D gene unclear. V lost 2 bases and J lost 11, with 12 bases in between. The CDR3 loop spans 11 amino acids. The germline CDR1 and CDR2 sequences are DFQATT and SNEGSKA (reference sequence). The CDR3 sequence: CSARPDHGQYF. CDR3 bases: TGCAGTGCTAGACCCGACCATGGGCAGTACTTC.

This clonotype has more than one count but fewer than ten. This chain connects TRBV28 to TRBJ2-7; a weak D match, TRBD1 (5 bases). Germline V CDR1 and CDR2: MDHEN, SYDVKM. V lost 5 bases and J 3 bases, leaving 20 bases between the germline ends. This CDR3 has 16 amino acids. CDR3 coding DNA: TGTGCCAGCAGTGCACCGACAGCAGCCTCGAACTACGAGCAGTACTTC. It codes for CASSAPTAASNYEQYF.

Points on this clonotype: Germline is not matched at one junction end, which may reflect a read error. The chain has TRBV20-1 and TRBJ2-1; D may be TRBD2 (5 bases). There are 14 residues in the CDR3. In germline, CDR1 is DFQATT, CDR2 SNEGSKA (reference sequence). The CDR3 sequence is CSAREGVAYNEQFF. In DNA, the CDR3 is TGCAGTGCTCGAGAGGGAGTGGCCTACAATGAGCAGTTCTTC.

Written as DNA, the CDR3 is TGTGCCAGCAGAACCTTGACAGGGGGAAACACCGGGGAGCTGTTTTTT. Translation: CASRTLTGGNTGELFF. The J gene is TRBJ2-2, the V gene TRBV11-2; 9 bases agree with TRBD1. This CDR3 region has 16 residues. The trim removed 6 bases at V and 2 bases at J, leaving 7 bases unmatched. Germline-derived CDR1 and CDR2 are SGHAT and FQNNGV.

The V gene is TRBV29-1, the J gene TRBJ2-3; 7 bases are shared with TRBD1. This CDR3 has 13 amino acids. Germline CDR1 is SQVTM and CDR2 is ANQGSEA. The CDR3 region is CNVKGASTDTQYF. The DNA for the CDR3 is TGCAACGTCAAGGGGGCTAGCACAGATACGCAGTATTTT.

In its sample, this clonotype was seen many times. The CDR3 spells CASSLVQGSETQYF. CDR3 DNA sequence: TGTGCCAGCAGCTTAGTACAGGGGAGTGAGACCCAGTACTTC. The rearrangement uses TRBV7-2 and TRBJ2-5, with 7 bases fitting TRBD1. The CDR3 is made up of 14 amino acids. V lost 1 base and J lost 5; bases outside the gene matches: 4. CDR1 and CDR2 from the germline V gene are SGHTA and FQGNSA.

This rearrangement joins TRBV28 to TRBJ1-4; possible D gene TRBD1, 5 bases. Germline lookup yields CDR1 MDHEN and CDR2 SYDVKM. There are 16 residues in the CDR3. Trimming removed 5 bases from V and 5 bases from J, with 18 bases in between. The CDR3 here is CASSTQSGGSNEKLFF. As DNA, the CDR3 is TGTGCCAGCAGTACACAGTCGGGGGGTTCAAATGAAAAACTGTTTTTT.

The table lists this clonotype with many counts. The chain uses TRBV12-3 or TRBV12-4 and TRBJ2-5; tentatively, D is TRBD1 (6 bases). The CDR3 consists of 13 residues. Trimming removed 6 bases at V and 3 bases at J, with 11 bases between. The CDR3: CASSLNREETQYF. Written as DNA, the CDR3 is TGTGCCAGCAGCTTAAACAGGGAAGAGACCCAGTACTTC.

CDR3 coding DNA: TGTGCCAGCAGCCGTAGTGGGGCGGGCAATGAGCAGTTCTTC. Protein sequence: CASSRSGAGNEQFF. This rearrangement joins TRBV14 to TRBJ2-1; perhaps D is TRBD1 or TRBD2 (5 bases each). This CDR3 spans 14 amino acids. The V gene's germline CDR1 is SGHDN and CDR2 FVKESK. Deletions cut 4 bases from V and 6 bases from J, with 13 bases between.

This clonotype appeared a few times. The rearrangement joins TRBV28 to TRBJ2-7; a weak D match, TRBD1 (6 bases). This CDR3 comprises 11 residues. Germline loops: CDR1 MDHEN, CDR2 SYDVKM. The CDR3 here is CVIKGAYEQYF. The CDR3 nucleotides are TGTGTCATAAAGGGGGCCTACGAGCAGTACTTC.

V usage is TRBV12-3 or TRBV12-4 and J usage is TRBJ2-3; weak D call: TRBD2 (5 bases). This CDR3 contains 16 residues. V lost 3 bases to trimming and J lost 1 base, with 14 bases between them. The CDR3 sequence: CASSFESGEGTDTQYF. The CDR3 nucleotides are TGTGCCAGCAGTTTCGAAAGCGGAGAAGGCACAGATACGCAGTATTTT.

The CDR3 DNA reads TGTGCCAGCCAAACTGGACCGATGAACACTGAAGCTTTCTTT. Its protein is CASQTGPMNTEAFF. V and J are TRBV6-2 or TRBV6-3 and TRBJ1-1; D is undetermined. Looked up from germline, CDR1 is MNHEY and CDR2 is SVGEGT. V was pared by 8 bases and J by 0 bases, with 13 bases between. The CDR3 consists of 14 residues.

The chain has TRBV15 and TRBJ2-7, with TRBD2 identical over 7 bases. The J call may be in error: the DNA end matches TRBJ2-5 better. The CDR3 has 15 residues. The V gene's germline CDR1 is LNHNV and CDR2 YYDKDF (reference sequence). The CDR3 coding sequence is TGTGCCACCAGCAGAGATGTTCGGCGGGAGGAGACCCAGTACTTC. It encodes CATSRDVRREETQYF.

The V gene is TRBV6-1, the J gene TRBJ2-7; a possible D gene is TRBD1 (6 bases). Deletions cut 7 bases from V and 3 bases from J, with 25 bases between. The CDR3 consists of 17 residues. CDR1 and CDR2 (germline): MNHNS, SASEGT. CDR3: CASNSPGHATKFYEQYF. The CDR3 coding sequence is TGTGCCAGCAACTCTCCGGGACATGCTACGAAATTCTACGAGCAGTACTTC.

The genes are TRBV28 and TRBJ1-5; D is undetermined. CDR1 is MDHEN, CDR2 SYDVKM, per germline. V shed 2 bases and J shed 3 bases, with 8 bases lying between them. The CDR3 totals 14 residues. CDR3 sequence reads: CASSLRGPNQPQHF. CDR3 nucleotides: TGTGCCAGCAGTTTAAGAGGGCCCAATCAGCCCCAGCATTTT.

The chain recombines TRBV29-1 with TRBJ2-4; 9 nucleotides match TRBD1. The V segment lost 4 bases and the J segment 1 base; nucleotides outside the gene matches: 5. The CDR3 length is 15 residues. In germline, CDR1 is SQVTM, CDR2 ANQGSEA. CDR3: CSVGETGGAKNIQYF. The CDR3 DNA follows: TGCAGCGTTGGGGAGACAGGGGGGGCCAAAAACATTCAGTACTTC.

The chain combines TRBV7-2 with TRBJ1-3; 11 nucleotides line up with TRBD1. The junction had 10 bases not matched to a gene; V was cut back by 5 bases and J by 4 bases. The germline V gene has CDR1 SGHTA and CDR2 FQGNSA. The CDR3 covers 17 residues. In nucleotides, the CDR3 is TGTGCCAGCAGCCCAGGTGGGACAGGGGGATCCGGAAACACCATATATTTT. Translation gives CASSPGGTGGSGNTIYF.

The J gene is TRBJ2-7, the V gene TRBV6-5; 9 bases line up with TRBD2. The J call may be faulty, since TRBJ2-5 better matches the DNA end. The CDR3 totals 16 residues. The V gene's germline CDR1 is MNHEY and CDR2 SVGAGI. This CDR3 is CASSHRLAENVETQYF. The CDR3 DNA reads TGTGCCAGCAGTCATCGACTAGCGGAAAATGTGGAGACCCAGTACTTC.

J is TRBJ2-4 and V is TRBV6-5, with D possibly matching TRBD2 (5 bases). V lost 0 bases, J lost 13 bases, and 22 bases lay in between. Germline V gene sequence: CDR1 MNHEY, CDR2 SVGAGI. This CDR3 region has 16 residues. CDR3 sequence (DNA): TGTGCCAGCAGTTACTCTGTGGGAGCTCAGGCTTCGGAGCAGTACTTC. Encoded protein: CASSYSVGAQASEQYF.